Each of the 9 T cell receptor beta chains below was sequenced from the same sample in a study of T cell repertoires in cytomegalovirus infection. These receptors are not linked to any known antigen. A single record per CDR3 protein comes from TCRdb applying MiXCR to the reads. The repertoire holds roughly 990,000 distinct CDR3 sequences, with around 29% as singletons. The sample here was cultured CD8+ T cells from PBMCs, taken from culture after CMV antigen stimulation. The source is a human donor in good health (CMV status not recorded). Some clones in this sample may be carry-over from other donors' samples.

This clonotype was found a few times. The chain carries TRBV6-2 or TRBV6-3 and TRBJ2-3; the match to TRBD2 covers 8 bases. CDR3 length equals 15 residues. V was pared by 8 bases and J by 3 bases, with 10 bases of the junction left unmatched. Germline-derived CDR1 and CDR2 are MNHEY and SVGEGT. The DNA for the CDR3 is TGTGCCAGCGTTAGCTGGACTAGCCCGACAGATACGCAGTATTTT. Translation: CASVSWTSPTDTQYF.

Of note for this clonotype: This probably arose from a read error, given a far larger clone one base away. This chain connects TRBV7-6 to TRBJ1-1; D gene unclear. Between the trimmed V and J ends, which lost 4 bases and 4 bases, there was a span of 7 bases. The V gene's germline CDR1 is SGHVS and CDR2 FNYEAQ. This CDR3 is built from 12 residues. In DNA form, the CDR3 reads TGTGCCAGCAGCTCGACAATCACTGAAGCTTTCTTT. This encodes CASSSTITEAFF.

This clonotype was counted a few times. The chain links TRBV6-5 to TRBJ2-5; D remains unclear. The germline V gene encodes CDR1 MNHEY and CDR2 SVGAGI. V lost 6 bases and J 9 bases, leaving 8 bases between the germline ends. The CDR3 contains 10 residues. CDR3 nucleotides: TGTGCCAGCAGGGGTGAGGCCCAGTACTTC. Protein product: CASRGEAQYF.

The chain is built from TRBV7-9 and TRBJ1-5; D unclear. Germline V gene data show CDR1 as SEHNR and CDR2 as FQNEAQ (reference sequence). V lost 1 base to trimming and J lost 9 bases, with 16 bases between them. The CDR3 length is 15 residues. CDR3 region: CASSLDSAARGPQHF. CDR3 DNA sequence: TGTGCCAGCAGCTTAGATTCGGCCGCCCGGGGGCCCCAGCATTTT.

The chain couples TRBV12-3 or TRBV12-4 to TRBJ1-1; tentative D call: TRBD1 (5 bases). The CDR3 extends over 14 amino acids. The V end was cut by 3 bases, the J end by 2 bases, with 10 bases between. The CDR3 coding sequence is TGTGCCAGCAGTTTTGAGGGGCCTAACACTGAAGCTTTCTTT. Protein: CASSFEGPNTEAFF.

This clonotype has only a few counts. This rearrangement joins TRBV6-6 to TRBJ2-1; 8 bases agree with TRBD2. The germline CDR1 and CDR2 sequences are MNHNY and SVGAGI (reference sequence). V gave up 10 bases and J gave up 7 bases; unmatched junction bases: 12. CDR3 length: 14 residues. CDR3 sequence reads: CATSFGGGHNEQFF. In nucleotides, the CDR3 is TGTGCCACCTCCTTCGGGGGGGGGCATAATGAGCAGTTCTTC.

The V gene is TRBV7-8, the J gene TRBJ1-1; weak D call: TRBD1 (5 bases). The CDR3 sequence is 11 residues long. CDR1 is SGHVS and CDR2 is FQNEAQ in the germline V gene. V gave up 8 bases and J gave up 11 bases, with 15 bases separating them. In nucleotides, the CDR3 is TGTGCCAGCGGCAGGGAAAGGCTCGCTTTCTTT. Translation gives CASGRERLAFF.

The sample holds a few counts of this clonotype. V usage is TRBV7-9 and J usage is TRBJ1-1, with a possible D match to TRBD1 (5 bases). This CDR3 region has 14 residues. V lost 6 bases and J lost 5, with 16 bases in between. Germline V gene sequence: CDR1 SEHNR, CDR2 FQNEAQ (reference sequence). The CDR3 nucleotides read TGTGCCAGCAGTCCAGGGTTAGAGGTGACTGAAGCTTTCTTT. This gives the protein CASSPGLEVTEAFF.

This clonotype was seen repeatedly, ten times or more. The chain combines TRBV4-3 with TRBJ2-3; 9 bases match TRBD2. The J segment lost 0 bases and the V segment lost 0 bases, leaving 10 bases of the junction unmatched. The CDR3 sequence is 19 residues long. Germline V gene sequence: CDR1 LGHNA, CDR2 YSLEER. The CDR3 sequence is CASSQEPLAGDPSTDTQYF. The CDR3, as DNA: TGCGCCAGCAGCCAAGAACCACTAGCGGGCGACCCTAGCACAGATACGCAGTATTTT.